The sequence of this TCR beta chain was determined in a study of OX40 agonist ivuxolimab in advanced cancers. About the research overall: Each patient was given ivuxolimab into a vein every 2 weeks, at 0.01 to 10 mg/kg. Study-wide points: Doses of 0.1 to 3.0 mg/kg were accompanied by clonal expansion of CD4+ and CD8+ blood T cells by week 6.

This clone was recorded a few times. Antigen unknown. The CDR3 sequence is 12 residues long. V was cut by 4 bases and J by 4 bases, with 7 bases left in between. The germline CDR1 and CDR2 sequences are SNHLY and FYNNEI. Profiled with immunoSEQ multiplex PCR; TCRdb holds only in-frame clones, not every one. The table records some 8,000 clones, around 75% of them present only once. The chain uses TRBV2 and TRBJ1-2; D is perhaps TRBD1 (6 bases). This specimen was CD4+ or CD8+ T cells sorted from blood, taken in a trial of the OX40 agonist ivuxolimab. The TCR sequence derives from an adult with an advanced solid tumor such as melanoma, head and neck, liver or kidney cancer. Written as DNA, the CDR3 is TGTGCCAGCAGTGCAGGGGTCTATGGCTACACCTTC. Encoded protein: CASSAGVYGYTF.